The 18 T cell receptor beta chains below were found in one sample sequenced in a study of blood T cells in healthy people across ages. A second about 7 to 12 cycle PCR used barcoded and J-beta primers. A single record per CDR3 protein comes from TCRdb applying MiXCR to the 5' RACE reads. The sample records 550,000 to 650,000 distinct CDR3 sequences, 25% to 35% being singletons. Input material: blood. The receptors were sampled from a woman older than 75 in good health.

As regards this clonotype: Likely a read error: the CDR3 ends without its conserved phenylalanine or tryptophan. The gene calls are TRBV29-1 and TRBJ2-1; TRBD2 matches at 7 bases. Per germline, CDR1 SQVTM and CDR2 ANQGSEA. Trimming at V came to 7 bases and at J to 8 bases, leaving 5 bases not matched to a gene. The CDR3 spans 11 residues. CDR3 in amino acids: CSGRGEDEQFV. CDR3 sequence (DNA): TGCAGCGGCCGGGGGGAGGATGAGCAGTTCGTC.

The rearrangement links TRBV20-1 to TRBJ2-2; no reliable D call. The germline V gene encodes CDR1 DFQATT and CDR2 SNEGSKA (reference sequence). This CDR3 region has 12 residues. V was cut by 2 bases and J by 3 bases, with 4 bases left in between. CDR3 sequence reads: CSARTHTGELFF. The CDR3 coding sequence is TGCAGTGCTAGAACCCACACCGGGGAGCTGTTTTTT.

This clonotype appeared a single time. The chain uses TRBV6-5 and TRBJ2-7, with 8 bases identical to TRBD2. The CDR3 is 15 amino acids. The V segment lost 6 bases and the J segment 3 bases; nucleotides outside the gene matches: 10. Germline loops: CDR1 MNHEY, CDR2 SVGAGI. Here the CDR3 DNA reads TGTGCCAGCAGCCCAGGACTAGCCTCTATCTACGAGCAGTACTTC. Translation gives CASSPGLASIYEQYF.

This clonotype occurred many times. CDR3 DNA: TGTGCCAGCAGCTTAGGCGGGGGGAACACAGATACGCAGTATTTT. Its translation is CASSLGGGNTDTQYF. The rearrangement joins TRBV7-2 to TRBJ2-3; 8 bases agree with TRBD2. V lost 1 base to trimming and J lost 2 bases; unmatched junction nucleotides: 2. Per germline, CDR1 SGHTA and CDR2 FQGNSA. The CDR3 is made up of 15 amino acids. Based on the CDR3 plus reference TRBV7-2 and TRBJ2-3, the full variable domain is GAGVSQSPSNKVTEKGKDVELRCDPISGHTALYWYRQSLGQGLEFLIYFQGNSAPDKSGLPSDRFSAERTGGSVSTLTIQRTQQEDSAVYLCASSLGGGNTDTQYFGPGTRLTVL.

Ten or more counts support this clonotype. This rearrangement joins TRBV9 to TRBJ2-3; 7 bases map to TRBD2. Germline V CDR1 and CDR2: SGDLS, YYNGEE. With V trimmed by 4 bases and J by 4 bases, 6 bases remained unmatched. This CDR3 comprises 14 residues. The CDR3 region has the DNA TGTGCCAGCAGCCCGGGGGGAGGGGCAGATACGCAGTATTTT. It codes for CASSPGGGADTQYF.

On this clonotype: One base away lies a much larger clone, so this may be a sequencing read error. V usage is TRBV29-1 and J usage is TRBJ1-1; TRBD1 matches 12 bases. Per germline, CDR1 SQVTM and CDR2 ANQGSEA. There are 12 residues in the CDR3. For the CDR3, the DNA is TGCGGCGTCACCGGGACAGGGGGCGTCGCTTTCTTT. This codes for CGVTGTGGVAFF.

At least ten counts were recorded for this clonotype. This chain connects TRBV6-1 to TRBJ2-5; D is possibly TRBD1 (6 bases). Trimming left V 2 bases short and J 11 bases short, with 12 bases between. The CDR3 runs to 12 residues. CDR1 and CDR2 (germline): MNHNS, SASEGT. CDR3 region: CASSERKGEQYF. The CDR3 coding sequence is TGTGCCAGCAGTGAAAGGAAGGGGGAGCAGTACTTC.

The sample holds many counts of this clonotype. Just one base apart from a much larger clone, this may be a read error. This chain uses TRBV7-9 with TRBJ2-1; D is uncertain. The CDR3 has 11 residues. The germline V gene encodes CDR1 SEHNR and CDR2 FQNEAQ (reference sequence). In DNA form, the CDR3 reads TGTACCAGCGCCCCCGCAAATGAGCAGTTCTTC. Translation: CTSAPANEQFF.

A note on this clonotype: This could be a read error, since a much larger clone is one nucleotide away. This chain's CDR3 is CASCLQGAPIYGYTF. CDR3 sequence (DNA): TGTGCCAGCTGCTTGCAGGGGGCCCCCATTTATGGCTACACCTTC. The J gene is TRBJ1-2, the V gene TRBV13, with TRBD1 matching over 8 bases. The CDR3 covers 15 residues. CDR1 is PRHDT and CDR2 is FYEKMQ in the germline V gene (reference sequence).

This clonotype was found a few times. The rearrangement links TRBV5-4 to TRBJ2-6, with 7 bases lining up with TRBD1. The CDR3 spans 16 residues. Germline V gene data show CDR1 as SGHNT and CDR2 as YYREEE (reference sequence). J was trimmed by 0 bases and V by 4 bases; bases with no gene match: 4. DNA for the CDR3: TGTGCCAGCAGCCCAGGGACAGCCTCTGGGGCCAACGTCCTGACTTTC. Its translation: CASSPGTASGANVLTF.

The chain carries TRBV27 and TRBJ1-1; no definite D call. The CDR3 is 15 residues long. Germline values: CDR1 MNHEY, CDR2 SMNVEV (reference sequence). V shed 5 bases and J shed 0 bases, with 13 bases lying between them. CDR3 sequence: CASSKSSELNTEAFF. The CDR3, as DNA: TGTGCCAGCAGTAAAAGTTCGGAGCTGAACACTGAAGCTTTCTTT.

This clonotype showed up many times. The CDR3 loop is CSARDGVGEQYF. For the CDR3, the DNA is TGCAGTGCTAGAGATGGGGTGGGCGAGCAGTACTTC. This rearrangement joins TRBV20-1 to TRBJ2-7, with D unresolved. CDR1 is DFQATT and CDR2 is SNEGSKA in the germline V gene (reference sequence). The CDR3 is made up of 12 amino acids. The germline V and J ends were trimmed by 0 bases and 6 bases, with 9 bases remaining between them.

A remark on this clonotype: The junction departs from germline at one end; a sequencing error may be responsible. The chain recombines TRBV7-9 with TRBJ2-1; 9 bases agree with TRBD1. This CDR3 is 15 amino acids long. CDR1 SEHNR and CDR2 FQNEAQ come from the germline V gene (reference sequence). CDR3 amino acids: CAGSPQGAVTETQFF. In nucleotides, the CDR3 is TGTGCCGGCAGCCCACAGGGGGCAGTGACGGAGACCCAGTTCTTC.

A few counts support this clonotype. V is TRBV3-1 and J is TRBJ1-4, with TRBD1 identical over 9 bases. This CDR3 is built from 15 residues. CDR1 is LGHDT, CDR2 YNNKEL, per germline (reference sequence). The V segment lost 4 bases and the J segment 8 bases; nucleotides outside the gene matches: 8. The CDR3 nucleotides read TGTGCCAGCAGCCGAACACAGGGGGCCTGGGAAAAACTGTTTTTT. This gives the protein CASSRTQGAWEKLFF.

This clonotype was seen at least ten times. V and J are TRBV10-3 and TRBJ2-7, with D possibly being TRBD1 (7 bases). V was pared by 0 bases and J by 9 bases, with 15 bases between. This CDR3 is 14 amino acids long. Looked up from germline, CDR1 is ENHRY and CDR2 is SYGVKD. The CDR3 reads CAISESEGRGSQYF. The CDR3 coding sequence is TGTGCCATCAGTGAGTCGGAGGGCAGGGGGTCGCAGTACTTC.

This clonotype was observed at least ten times. Its ends do not fully match the called genes, so a read error is possible. This chain uses TRBV5-1 with TRBJ2-7; 8 bases agree with TRBD2. Per germline, CDR1 SGHRS and CDR2 YFSETQ. CDR3 size: 15 residues. CDR3 DNA sequence: TGCGCCAGCAGCTTGGACGGGAGGGTCTCCCACGAGCAGTACTTC. Residues: CASSLDGRVSHEQYF.

This clonotype was picked up many times. The chain combines TRBV4-1 with TRBJ2-3; 11 nucleotides agree with TRBD2. Germline CDR1 reads MGHRA; CDR2 reads YSYEKL. Trimming cost V 1 base and J 5 bases; bases outside gene matches: 8. This CDR3 has 17 amino acids. CDR3 nucleotides: TGCGCCAGCAGCCAAGCTGGTAGCGGGGGGGCTGAAGATACGCAGTATTTT. It translates to CASSQAGSGGAEDTQYF.

The V gene is TRBV30, the J gene TRBJ2-1; D may match TRBD1 or TRBD2 (5 bases each). V dropped 5 bases and J dropped 4 bases, with 15 bases sitting between them. This CDR3 spans 14 amino acids. Germline values: CDR1 GTSNPN, CDR2 SVGIG (reference sequence). CDR3 sequence (DNA): TGTGCCTGGGAGGGGACCCCCGGGTACAATGAGCAGTTCTTC. It is translated as CAWEGTPGYNEQFF.